A selection of T cell receptor beta chains follows, all from one sample in a study of blood T cell repertoires in COVID-19. Libraries were prepared by immunoSEQ multiplex PCR; TCRdb keeps only in-frame clonotypes and omits some of them. This table has 85,000 to 95,000 clones, around 80% appearing once. Sequencing was done on a sample of peripheral blood. All receptors come from a man aged 65 to 79 with acute or convalescent COVID-19. CDR3s include the opening cysteine and the closing phenylalanine or tryptophan. The D gene is left open where the match is weak. Some rows have no size entry. The others give once, few or many, or a class for an expanded clone.

D	size	V	J	CDR3	DNA
TRBD2	NA	TRBV29-1	TRBJ2-3	CSVSGRALSTDTQYF	TGCAGCGTCAGCGGGAGGGCCCTAAGCACAGATACGCAGTATTTT
NA	NA	TRBV6-5	TRBJ1-5	CASRRTGNEGPQHF	TGTGCCAGCAGACGAACAGGGAACGAAGGGCCCCAGCATTTT
TRBD1	NA	TRBV5-1	TRBJ1-2	CASSPTGEYGYTF	TGCGCCAGCAGCCCGACAGGGGAGTATGGCTACACCTTC
TRBD1	once	TRBV24-1	TRBJ1-5	CATSDAGTAYQPQHF	TGTGCCACCAGTGATGCCGGGACAGCTTATCAGCCCCAGCATTTT
TRBD2	NA	TRBV4-1	TRBJ2-1	CASSQEGLAGGNEQFF	TGCGCCAGCAGCCAAGAGGGACTAGCGGGGGGGAATGAGCAGTTCTTC
NA	once	TRBV13	TRBJ2-5	CASSFEGGGETQYF	TGTGCCAGCAGCTTTGAAGGGGGGGGAGAGACCCAGTACTTC
NA	few	TRBV2	TRBJ1-2	CASIFETRGGYTF	TGTGCCAGCATTTTCGAGACCAGAGGTGGCTACACCTTC
NA	NA	TRBV5-1	TRBJ2-3	CASSQVGGTDTQYF	TGCGCCAGCAGTCAAGTTGGAGGCACAGATACGCAGTATTTT
TRBD1	NA	TRBV19	TRBJ1-1	CASKRGQGLYEAFF	TGTGCCAGTAAGCGGGGACAGGGCCTCTATGAAGCTTTCTTT
NA	NA	TRBV27	TRBJ1-6	CASSFTGTYNSPLHF	TGTGCCAGCAGTTTCACAGGGACCTATAATTCACCCCTCCACTTT
TRBD1	NA	TRBV24-1	TRBJ2-1	CATSDVGQGVNNEQFF	TGTGCCACCAGTGATGTGGGACAGGGAGTTAACAATGAGCAGTTCTTC
NA	NA	TRBV24-1	TRBJ2-3	CATSDFGGTQYF	TGTGCCACCAGTGATTTTGGGGGGACGCAGTATTTT
NA	NA	TRBV6-5	TRBJ2-4	CASRRVPGGADIQYF	TGTGCCAGCAGACGCGTCCCGGGGGGCGCAGACATTCAGTACTTC
TRBD2	NA	TRBV27	TRBJ2-1	CASSPRTSGLSSYNEQFF	TGTGCCAGCAGTCCTCGGACTAGCGGGTTAAGCTCCTACAATGAGCAGTTCTTC
NA	NA	TRBV5-6	TRBJ2-2	CASSATPTGELFF	TGTGCCAGCAGCGCAACTCCTACCGGGGAGCTGTTTTTT
TRBD1	NA	TRBV27	TRBJ2-7	CASSLTGVLYEQYF	TGTGCCAGCAGTTTAACAGGGGTGCTCTACGAGCAGTACTTC
TRBD1	once	TRBV5-1	TRBJ1-1	CASRQGYMNTEAFF	TGCGCCAGCCGACAGGGGTACATGAACACTGAAGCTTTCTTT